What follows are 12 T cell receptor beta chains derived from one specimen sequenced in a study of vaccination and CD4 T cells after COVID-19. Documented treatment: approximately nine-day PBMC culture with coronavirus spike peptide pools or control peptides (ViraFEST assay). No antigen is known for these receptors. The Oncomine TCR Beta short-read assay generated sequence data from the DNA of cultured CD4+ T cells. Using its own MiXCR run on the PCR reads, TCRdb lists one record per CDR3 protein. The table lists some 18,000 distinct CDR3 sequences, just under 80% of them singletons. The sequences come from CD4+ T cells from blood, cultured in vitro, collected after SARS-CoV-2 vaccination. Receptor source: a human donor who received a COVID-19 vaccine.

The rearrangement links TRBV20-1 to TRBJ2-7; maybe TRBD1 (6 bases). Per germline, CDR1 DFQATT and CDR2 SNEGSKA (reference sequence). Trimming shortened V by 6 bases and J by 3 bases, and 21 bases separated the two germline ends. CDR3 size: 15 residues. The CDR3 DNA sequence: TGCAGTGCCCGCTGGGGGCTAGGGAGAGGCTACGAGCAGTACTTC. Its translation is CSARWGLGRGYEQYF.

V gene TRBV6-5 combines with J gene TRBJ1-2, with 7 bases lining up with TRBD1. This CDR3 has 14 amino acids. Germline V gene lookup returns CDR1 MNHEY and CDR2 SVGAGI. Trimming at V came to 2 bases and at J to 3 bases, leaving 3 bases not matched to a gene. The CDR3 here is CASSYPGQDYGYTF. CDR3 bases: TGTGCCAGCAGTTACCCTGGACAGGACTATGGCTACACCTTC.

The chain recombines TRBV7-9 with TRBJ1-1; tentatively, D is TRBD1 (6 bases). Germline V gives CDR1 SEHNR, CDR2 FQNEAQ (reference sequence). The CDR3 consists of 13 residues. Trimming took off 5 bases at V and 3 bases at J, with 10 bases between the two ends. This chain's CDR3 is CASSLNRDTEAFF. The CDR3 nucleotides read TGTGCCAGCAGCCTAAACAGGGACACTGAAGCTTTCTTT.

The rearrangement uses TRBV19 and TRBJ2-7; D remains ambiguous. CDR3 size: 13 residues. Germline V gene sequence: CDR1 LNHDA, CDR2 SQIVND (reference sequence). The V and J ends lost 2 bases and 5 bases respectively, with 10 bases between them. The CDR3 DNA reads TGTGCCAGTAGTATAAAAGGGTACCACGAGCAGTACTTC. This translates into CASSIKGYHEQYF.

This clonotype was seen only once. V usage is TRBV6-1 and J usage is TRBJ2-5; D perhaps matches TRBD1 (6 bases). Germline-derived CDR1 and CDR2 are MNHNS and SASEGT. V was pared by 4 bases and J by 2 bases, with 8 bases between. This CDR3 spans 13 amino acids. The CDR3 nucleotides are TGTGCCAGCAGTGTAAGGGGGCAAGAGACCCAGTACTTC. Protein product: CASSVRGQETQYF.

The V gene is TRBV21-1, the J gene TRBJ2-7; the table's D call, TRBD1, has no DNA check behind it. TRBV21-1 is given as a pseudogene. The CDR3 runs 13 residues. The CDR3 bases are TGTGCCAGCAGCAAGGACAGGGGGAACGAGCAGTACTTC. This translates into CASSKDRGNEQYF.

J is TRBJ2-5 and V is TRBV7-3; D could derive from TRBD1 or TRBD2 (5 bases each). Germline V gene sequence: CDR1 SGHTA, CDR2 FQGTGA. This CDR3 has 13 residues. The V gene lost 2 bases and the J gene lost 3 bases, with 7 bases spanning the gap. The CDR3 region has the DNA TGTGCCAGCAGCTTAGGGGGAGAAGAGACCCAGTACTTC. This encodes CASSLGGEETQYF.

The CDR3 is CSARAGGDYGYTF. In DNA form, the CDR3 reads TGCAGTGCTAGAGCCGGAGGGGACTATGGCTACACCTTC. The V call is TRBV20-1, the J call TRBJ1-2; D is perhaps TRBD1 (5 bases). Trimming removed 1 base from V and 3 bases from J, with 9 bases in between. CDR1 is DFQATT and CDR2 is SNEGSKA in the germline V gene (reference sequence). This CDR3 has 13 amino acids.

This chain joins TRBV20-1 and TRBJ2-5; D not certain. V was pared by 7 bases and J by 4 bases, with 7 bases between. The CDR3 contains 10 residues. Germline V gene data show CDR1 as DFQATT and CDR2 as SNEGSKA (reference sequence). The CDR3 nucleotides are TGCAGTGGTGGTTCAGAGACCCAGTACTTC. It codes for CSGGSETQYF.

The rearrangement uses TRBV29-1 and TRBJ2-5, with D possibly being TRBD2 (6 bases). This CDR3 contains 12 residues. Trimming stripped 6 bases from V and 5 bases from J, with 13 bases between. In germline, CDR1 is SQVTM, CDR2 ANQGSEA. The CDR3 bases are TGCAGCGTACAGGAGGGCGGGGAGACCCAGTACTTC. As protein: CSVQEGGETQYF.

V and J are TRBV18 and TRBJ1-2; D not resolved. V lost 0 bases, J lost 7 bases, and 12 bases lay in between. The CDR3 loop spans 14 amino acids. Germline values: CDR1 KGHSH, CDR2 LQKENI. This chain's CDR3 is CASSPPSRDTGYTF. CDR3 coding DNA: TGTGCCAGCTCACCACCGTCGAGAGACACTGGCTACACCTTC. Based on the CDR3 plus reference TRBV18 and TRBJ1-2, the full variable domain is NAGVMQNPRHLVRRRGQEARLRCSPMKGHSHVYWYRQLPEEGLKFMVYLQKENIIDESGMPKERFSAEFPKEGPSILRIQQVVRGDSAAYFCASSPPSRDTGYTFGSGTRLTVV.

The table lists this clonotype with a few counts. V gene TRBV15 combines with J gene TRBJ1-2; D is uncertain. This CDR3 is built from 13 residues. Germline V gene lookup returns CDR1 LNHNV and CDR2 YYDKDF (reference sequence). Trimming stripped 0 bases from V and 6 bases from J, with 8 bases between. The CDR3 bases are TGTGCCACCAGCAGAGATCGGTCGGATGGCTACACCTTC. Encoded protein: CATSRDRSDGYTF. Full variable domain (missing parts from reference TRBV15 and TRBJ1-2): DAMVIQNPRYQVTQFGKPVTLSCSQTLNHNVMYWYQQKSSQAPKLLFHYYDKDFNNEADTPDNFQSRRPNTSFCFLDIRSPGLGDTAMYLCATSRDRSDGYTFGSGTRLTVV.